What follows are 7 T cell receptor beta chains derived from one specimen sequenced in a study of T cells in narcolepsy. Using immunoSEQ multiplex PCR, the repertoire was profiled, and TCRdb retains in-frame clones only, with some absent. The table has roughly 18,000 clones, about nine tenths seen once. The sequenced material came from memory (CD45RA-) CD4+ T cells from blood. Receptors originate from a human donor in good health.

The chain has TRBV12-5 and TRBJ1-1; tentatively, D is TRBD1 (5 bases). V shed 2 bases and J shed 3 bases, with 19 bases lying between them. In germline, CDR1 is LGHNT, CDR2 FRNRAP. This CDR3 has 17 amino acids. In nucleotides, the CDR3 is TGTGCTAGTGGTTTGATACGGGGCCAATACGGGGACACTGAAGCTTTCTTT. This sequence encodes CASGLIRGQYGDTEAFF.

This chain links TRBV5-8 with TRBJ1-3, with D possibly matching TRBD1 (5 bases). This CDR3 is built from 15 residues. V was cut by 0 bases and J by 0 bases, with 7 bases left in between. The germline V gene has CDR1 SGHTS and CDR2 YDEGEE. The CDR3 region is CASSLGQYSGNTIYF. In nucleotides, the CDR3 is TGTGCCAGCAGCTTGGGACAGTACTCTGGAAACACCATATATTTT.

This clone was found a few times. The chain recombines TRBV21-1 with TRBJ2-5; the D segment call TRBD1 is taken from the table without a DNA check. TRBV21-1 is flagged as a pseudogene. CDR3 size: 18 residues. CDR3 sequence: CASSKADHRDSQKETQYF. The CDR3 region has the DNA TGTGCCAGCAGCAAAGCTGATCACCGAGACAGCCAGAAAGAGACCCAGTACTTC.

The chain combines TRBV5-4 with TRBJ2-5; 8 bases are shared with TRBD2. Germline lookup yields CDR1 SGHNT and CDR2 YYREEE (reference sequence). Germline trimming cut 5 bases from V and 7 bases from J; bases unmatched to any gene: 7. CDR3 length: 13 amino acids. This CDR3 is CASRDGTSGTQYF. The CDR3 region has the DNA TGTGCCAGCAGGGATGGGACTAGTGGGACCCAGTACTTC.

The rearrangement joins TRBV7-2 to TRBJ2-2; 8 bases are a match to TRBD2. Germline trimming cut 5 bases from V and 4 bases from J; bases unmatched to any gene: 9. The CDR3 sequence is 16 residues long. CDR1 and CDR2 from the germline V gene are SGHTA and FQGNSA. In DNA form, the CDR3 reads TGTGCCAGCAGCCCTCGTCGGGCGGGAGGCACCGGGGAGCTGTTTTTT. Its protein product is CASSPRRAGGTGELFF.

This CDR3 is CASSPYPRDSYEQYF. The CDR3 DNA reads TGTGCCAGCAGTCCCTACCCTCGGGACAGCTACGAGCAGTACTTC. The V and J genes are TRBV27 and TRBJ2-7; the match to TRBD1 covers 7 bases. With V trimmed by 5 bases and J by 3 bases, 10 bases remained unmatched. CDR1 is MNHEY, CDR2 SMNVEV, per germline (reference sequence). The CDR3 is made up of 15 amino acids.

The rearrangement uses TRBV7-2 and TRBJ1-1, with no clear D. Germline-derived CDR1 and CDR2 are SGHTA and FQGNSA. This CDR3 has 15 amino acids. V was trimmed by 5 bases and J by 1 base, leaving 14 bases between them. CDR3 coding DNA: TGTGCCAGCAGCCCCTATAGATCTACGAACACTGAAGCTTTCTTT. Protein product: CASSPYRSTNTEAFF. Full variable domain (remainder filled in from reference TRBV7-2 and TRBJ1-1): GAGVSQSPSNKVTEKGKDVELRCDPISGHTALYWYRQSLGQGLEFLIYFQGNSAPDKSGLPSDRFSAERTGGSVSTLTIQRTQQEDSAVYLCASSPYRSTNTEAFFGQGTRLTVV.